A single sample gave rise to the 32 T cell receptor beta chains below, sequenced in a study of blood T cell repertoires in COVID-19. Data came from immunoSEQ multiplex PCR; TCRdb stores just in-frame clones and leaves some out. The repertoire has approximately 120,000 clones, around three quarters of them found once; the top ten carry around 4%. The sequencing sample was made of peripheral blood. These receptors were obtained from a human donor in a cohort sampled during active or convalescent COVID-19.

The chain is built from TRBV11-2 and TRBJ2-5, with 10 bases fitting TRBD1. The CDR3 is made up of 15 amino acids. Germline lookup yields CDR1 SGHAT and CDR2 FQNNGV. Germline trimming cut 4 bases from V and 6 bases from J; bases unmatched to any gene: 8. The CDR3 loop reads CASSWGQGNIKTQYF. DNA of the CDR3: TGTGCCAGCAGCTGGGGACAGGGGAATATTAAGACCCAGTACTTC.

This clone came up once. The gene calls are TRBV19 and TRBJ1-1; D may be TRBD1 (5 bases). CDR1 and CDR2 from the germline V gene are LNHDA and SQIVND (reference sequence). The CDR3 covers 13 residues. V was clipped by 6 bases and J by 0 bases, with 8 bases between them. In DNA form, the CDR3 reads TGTGCCAGTAGGAGACAGATGAACACTGAAGCTTTCTTT. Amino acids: CASRRQMNTEAFF.

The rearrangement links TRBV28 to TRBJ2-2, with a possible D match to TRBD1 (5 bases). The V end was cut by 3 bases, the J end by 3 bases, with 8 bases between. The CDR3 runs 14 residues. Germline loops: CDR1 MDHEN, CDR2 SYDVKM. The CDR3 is CASSFQGHTGELFF. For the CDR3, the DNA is TGTGCCAGCAGTTTTCAGGGCCACACCGGGGAGCTGTTTTTT.

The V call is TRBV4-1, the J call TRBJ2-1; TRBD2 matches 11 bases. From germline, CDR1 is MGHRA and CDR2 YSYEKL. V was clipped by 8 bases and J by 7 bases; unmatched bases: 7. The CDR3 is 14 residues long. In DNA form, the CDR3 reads TGCGCCAGCGGGGCTAGCGGGGGGCGGAATGAGCAGTTCTTC. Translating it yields CASGASGGRNEQFF.

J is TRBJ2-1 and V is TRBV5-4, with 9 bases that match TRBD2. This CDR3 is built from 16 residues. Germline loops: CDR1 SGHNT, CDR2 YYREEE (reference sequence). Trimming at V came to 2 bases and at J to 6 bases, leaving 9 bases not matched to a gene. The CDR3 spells CASSFRLAGVFNEQFF. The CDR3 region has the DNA TGTGCCAGCAGCTTTCGGTTAGCGGGGGTGTTCAATGAGCAGTTCTTC.

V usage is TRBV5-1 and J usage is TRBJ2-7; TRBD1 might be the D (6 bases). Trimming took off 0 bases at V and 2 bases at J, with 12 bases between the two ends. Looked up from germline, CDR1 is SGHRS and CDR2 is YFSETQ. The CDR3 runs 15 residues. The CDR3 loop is CASSLVPGVPYEQYF. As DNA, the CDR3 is TGCGCCAGCAGCTTGGTGCCAGGGGTCCCCTACGAGCAGTACTTC.

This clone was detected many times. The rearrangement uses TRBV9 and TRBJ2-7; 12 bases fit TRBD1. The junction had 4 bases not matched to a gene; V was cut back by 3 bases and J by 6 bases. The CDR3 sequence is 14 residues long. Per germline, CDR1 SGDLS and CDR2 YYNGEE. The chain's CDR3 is CASSEGTGGFEQYF. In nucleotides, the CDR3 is TGTGCCAGCAGCGAGGGGACAGGGGGCTTCGAGCAGTACTTC. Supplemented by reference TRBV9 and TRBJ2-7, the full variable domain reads DSGVTQTPKHLITATGQRVTLRCSPRSGDLSVYWYQQSLDQGLQFLIQYYNGEERAKGNILERFSAQQFPDLHSELNLSSLELGDSALYFCASSEGTGGFEQYFGPGTRLTVT.

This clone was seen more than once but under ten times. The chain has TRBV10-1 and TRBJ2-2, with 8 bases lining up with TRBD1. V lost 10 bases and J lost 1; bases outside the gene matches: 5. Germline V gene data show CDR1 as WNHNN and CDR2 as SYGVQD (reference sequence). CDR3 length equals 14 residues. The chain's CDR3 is CANPTGENTGELFF. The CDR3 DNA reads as TGCGCCAACCCGACAGGGGAGAACACCGGGGAGCTGTTTTTT.

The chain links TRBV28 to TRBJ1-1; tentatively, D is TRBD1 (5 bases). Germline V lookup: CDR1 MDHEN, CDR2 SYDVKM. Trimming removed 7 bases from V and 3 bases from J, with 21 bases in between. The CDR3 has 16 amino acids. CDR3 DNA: TGTGCCAGCACCCTCGGGGGAAGTGTTGGACACACTGAAGCTTTCTTT. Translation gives CASTLGGSVGHTEAFF. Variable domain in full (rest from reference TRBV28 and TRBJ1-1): DVKVTQSSRYLVKRTGEKVFLECVQDMDHENMFWYRQDPGLGLRLIYFSYDVKMKEKGDIPEGYSVSREKKERFSLILESASTNQTSMYLCASTLGGSVGHTEAFFGQGTRLTVV.

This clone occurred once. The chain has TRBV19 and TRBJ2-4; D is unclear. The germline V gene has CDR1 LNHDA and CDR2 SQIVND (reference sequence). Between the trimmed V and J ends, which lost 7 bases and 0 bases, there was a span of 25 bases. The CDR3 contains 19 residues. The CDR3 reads CASTHLRPPRPLAKNIQYF. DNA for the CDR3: TGTGCCAGTACCCACCTCCGACCCCCCAGGCCACTAGCCAAAAACATTCAGTACTTC.

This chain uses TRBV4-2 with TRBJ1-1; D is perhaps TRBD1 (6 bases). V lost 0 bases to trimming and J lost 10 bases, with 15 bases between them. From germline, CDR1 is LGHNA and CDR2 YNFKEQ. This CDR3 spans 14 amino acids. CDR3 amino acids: CASSQDPGQWVAFF. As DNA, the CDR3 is TGTGCCAGCAGCCAAGATCCCGGACAGTGGGTAGCTTTCTTT.

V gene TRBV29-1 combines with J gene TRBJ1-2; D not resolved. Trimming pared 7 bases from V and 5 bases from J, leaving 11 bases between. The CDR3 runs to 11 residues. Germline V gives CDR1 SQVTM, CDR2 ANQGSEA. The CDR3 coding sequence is TGCAGCGCTTCCGGCGGGTATGGCTACACCTTC. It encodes CSASGGYGYTF.

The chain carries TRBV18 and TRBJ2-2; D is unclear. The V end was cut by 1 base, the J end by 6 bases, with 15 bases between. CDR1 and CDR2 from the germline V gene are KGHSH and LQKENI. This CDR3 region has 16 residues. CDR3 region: CASSPRKSTLSGELFF. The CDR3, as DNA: TGTGCCAGCTCACCACGAAAGTCGACTCTCTCCGGGGAGCTGTTTTTT.

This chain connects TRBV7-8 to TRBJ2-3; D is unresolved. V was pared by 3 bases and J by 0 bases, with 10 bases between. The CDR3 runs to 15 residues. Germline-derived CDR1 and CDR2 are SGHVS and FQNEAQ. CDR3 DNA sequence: TGTGCCAGCAGCTTCCGAAGCTTTAGCACAGATACGCAGTATTTT. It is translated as CASSFRSFSTDTQYF.

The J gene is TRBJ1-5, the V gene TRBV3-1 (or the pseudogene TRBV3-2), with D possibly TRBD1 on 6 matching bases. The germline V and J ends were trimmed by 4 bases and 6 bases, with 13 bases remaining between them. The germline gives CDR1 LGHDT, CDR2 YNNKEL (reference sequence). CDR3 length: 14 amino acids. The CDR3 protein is CASSPQGFLQPQHF. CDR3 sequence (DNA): TGTGCCAGCAGCCCACAGGGTTTCCTTCAGCCCCAGCATTTT.

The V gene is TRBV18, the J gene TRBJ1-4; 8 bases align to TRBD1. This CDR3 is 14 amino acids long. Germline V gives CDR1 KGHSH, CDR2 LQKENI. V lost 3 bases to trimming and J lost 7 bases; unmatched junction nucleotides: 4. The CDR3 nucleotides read TGTGCCAGCTCACCGGACAGGGTTCGTGAAAAACTGTTTTTT. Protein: CASSPDRVREKLFF.

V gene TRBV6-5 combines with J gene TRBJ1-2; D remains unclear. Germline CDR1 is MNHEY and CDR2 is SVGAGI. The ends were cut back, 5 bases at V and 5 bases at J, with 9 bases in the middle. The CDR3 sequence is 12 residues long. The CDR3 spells CASSRSGYGYTF. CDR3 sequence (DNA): TGTGCCAGCAGTAGATCCGGGTATGGCTACACCTTC.

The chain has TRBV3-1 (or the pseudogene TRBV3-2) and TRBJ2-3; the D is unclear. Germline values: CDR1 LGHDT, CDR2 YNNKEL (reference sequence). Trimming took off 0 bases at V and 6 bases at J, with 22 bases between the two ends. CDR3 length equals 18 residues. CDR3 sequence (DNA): TGTGCCAGCAGCCAAGATTCCTTGGCAGCGATACGTACCGATACGCAGTATTTT. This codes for CASSQDSLAAIRTDTQYF.

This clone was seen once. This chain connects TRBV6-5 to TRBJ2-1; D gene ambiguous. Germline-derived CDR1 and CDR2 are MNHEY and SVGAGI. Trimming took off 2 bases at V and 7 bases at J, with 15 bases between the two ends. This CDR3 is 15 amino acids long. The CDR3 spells CASSYDAGSGNEQFF. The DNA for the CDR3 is TGTGCCAGCAGTTACGATGCAGGTTCAGGTAATGAGCAGTTCTTC.

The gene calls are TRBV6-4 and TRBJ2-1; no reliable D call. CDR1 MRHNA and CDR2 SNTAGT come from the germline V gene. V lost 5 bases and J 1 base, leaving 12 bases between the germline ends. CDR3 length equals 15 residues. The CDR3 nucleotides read TGTGCCAGCAGTCGACTTAGCAGTTCCTACAATGAGCAGTTCTTC. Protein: CASSRLSSSYNEQFF.

CDR3 sequence: CASSQGTGGGKNIQYF. The CDR3 DNA follows: TGCGCCAGCAGCCAGGGGACAGGGGGTGGTAAAAACATTCAGTACTTC. This chain uses TRBV4-1 with TRBJ2-4; 11 bases match TRBD1. Germline-derived CDR1 and CDR2 are MGHRA and YSYEKL. The CDR3 loop spans 16 amino acids. Trimming cost V 3 bases and J 4 bases; bases outside gene matches: 5.

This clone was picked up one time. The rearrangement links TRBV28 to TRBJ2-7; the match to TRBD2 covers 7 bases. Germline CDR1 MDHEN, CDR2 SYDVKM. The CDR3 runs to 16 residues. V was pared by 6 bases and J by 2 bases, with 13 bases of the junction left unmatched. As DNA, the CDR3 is TGTGCCAGCAGGCGTTACTTGGGAGGGGAGGCCTACGAGCAGTACTTC. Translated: CASRRYLGGEAYEQYF.

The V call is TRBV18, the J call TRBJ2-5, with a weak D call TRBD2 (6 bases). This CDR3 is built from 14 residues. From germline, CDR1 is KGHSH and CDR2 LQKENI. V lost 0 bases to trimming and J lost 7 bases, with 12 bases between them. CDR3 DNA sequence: TGTGCCAGCTCACCACCCGGCGGGACGGGGACCCAGTACTTC. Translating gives CASSPPGGTGTQYF.

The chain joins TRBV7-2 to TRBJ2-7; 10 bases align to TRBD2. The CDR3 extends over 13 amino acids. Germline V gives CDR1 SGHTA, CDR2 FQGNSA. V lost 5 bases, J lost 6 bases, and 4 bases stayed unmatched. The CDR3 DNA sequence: TGTGCCAGCAGCAGCGGGGGGGGCGGCGAGCAGTACTTC. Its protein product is CASSSGGGGEQYF.

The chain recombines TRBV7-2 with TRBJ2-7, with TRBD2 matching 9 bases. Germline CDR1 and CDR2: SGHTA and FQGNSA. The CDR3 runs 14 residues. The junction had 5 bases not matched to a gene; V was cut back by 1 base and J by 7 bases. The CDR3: CASSLGASGTEQYF. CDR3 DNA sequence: TGTGCCAGCAGCTTAGGCGCTAGCGGGACGGAGCAGTACTTC.

The CDR3 loop reads CAILGLAGAGELFF. CDR3 nucleotide sequence: TGTGCCATCTTAGGACTAGCGGGGGCGGGGGAGCTGTTTTTT. The chain employs TRBV6-5 and TRBJ2-2; TRBD2 agrees at 13 bases. CDR1 MNHEY and CDR2 SVGAGI come from the germline V gene. The J segment lost 8 bases and the V segment lost 10 bases, leaving 7 bases of the junction unmatched. CDR3 size: 14 residues.

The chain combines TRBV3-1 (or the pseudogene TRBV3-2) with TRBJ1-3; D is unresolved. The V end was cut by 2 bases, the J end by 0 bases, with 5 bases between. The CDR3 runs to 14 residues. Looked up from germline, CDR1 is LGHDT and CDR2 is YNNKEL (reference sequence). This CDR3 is CASSQMSSGNTIYF. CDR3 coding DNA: TGTGCCAGCAGCCAAATGAGCTCTGGAAACACCATATATTTT.

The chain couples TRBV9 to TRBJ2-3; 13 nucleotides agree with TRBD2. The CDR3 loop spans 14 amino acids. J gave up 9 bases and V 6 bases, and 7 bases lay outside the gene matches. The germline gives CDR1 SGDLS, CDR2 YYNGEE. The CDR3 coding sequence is TGTGCCAGCAACTCTGGACTAGCGGGGGTGACGCAGTATTTT. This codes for CASNSGLAGVTQYF.

The CDR3 region is CSGHLNEQFF. The CDR3 DNA follows: TGCAGCGGACATCTCAATGAGCAGTTCTTC. V is TRBV29-1 and J is TRBJ2-1, with D uncertain. The length of the CDR3 is 10 residues. CDR1 is SQVTM and CDR2 is ANQGSEA in the germline V gene. V lost 7 bases and J lost 6, with 7 bases in between.

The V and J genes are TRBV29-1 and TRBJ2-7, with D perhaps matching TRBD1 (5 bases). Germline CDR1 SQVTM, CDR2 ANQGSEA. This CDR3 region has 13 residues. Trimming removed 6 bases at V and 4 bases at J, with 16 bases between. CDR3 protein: CSVRKGILYEQYF. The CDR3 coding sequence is TGCAGCGTAAGGAAGGGGATTTTATACGAGCAGTACTTC.

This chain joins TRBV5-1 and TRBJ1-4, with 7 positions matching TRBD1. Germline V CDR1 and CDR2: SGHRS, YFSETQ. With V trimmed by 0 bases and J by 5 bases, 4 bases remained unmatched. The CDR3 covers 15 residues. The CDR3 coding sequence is TGCGCCAGCAGCTTGGGACAGGGAACCAATGAAAAACTGTTTTTT. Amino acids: CASSLGQGTNEKLFF. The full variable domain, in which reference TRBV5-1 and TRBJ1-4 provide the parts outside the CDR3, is KAGVTQTPRYLIKTRGQQVTLSCSPISGHRSVSWYQQTPGQGLQFLFEYFSETQRNKGNFPGRFSGRQFSNSRSEMNVSTLELGDSALYLCASSLGQGTNEKLFFGSGTQLSVL.

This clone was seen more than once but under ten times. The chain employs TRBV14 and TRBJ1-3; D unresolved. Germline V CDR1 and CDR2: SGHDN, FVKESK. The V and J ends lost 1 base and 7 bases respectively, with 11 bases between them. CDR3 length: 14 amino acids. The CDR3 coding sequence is TGTGCCAGCAGCCAAGGCAGTTCCATTAACACCATATATTTT. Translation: CASSQGSSINTIYF.